The clone carrying this T cell receptor (beta chain) has only one observation. As every portion of the isolated RNA was reverse transcribed, the sequencing read expressed TCRB transcripts. Measured with immunoSEQ multiplex PCR; TCRdb has only the in-frame clones, and not every one. The sample holds 600,000 to 650,000 clones; less than 20% are singletons and the top ten take 0.07% to 0.095%. This entry belongs to a study of beta chain features in type 1 diabetes. J gave up 9 bases and V 0 bases, and 8 bases lay outside the gene matches. The CDR3 spans 15 residues. Germline loops: CDR1 SEHNR, CDR2 FQNEAQ (reference sequence).

Source material: naive CD4+ T cells from blood. The chain carries TRBV7-9 and TRBJ2-1; TRBD2 aligns across 7 bases. The receptor's source is a man younger than 35 in good health. CDR3 bases: TGTGCCAGCAGCTTAGCTGGAGGCGGGAGTGGTGAGCAGTTCTTC. This sequence encodes CASSLAGGGSGEQFF.